The 27 T cell receptor beta chains below all came from one sample that was sequenced in a study of neurological immune-mediated disorders (dated by TCRdb to between 2018 and 2021). The method behind the library was 5' RACE. Sequencing was carried out with an Illumina HiSeq 2500. The public reads were quality trimmed at Q25 with fastp and then assembled into clones with MiXCR by TCRdb, keeping productive beta chains. Here each entry gathers all rows of one CDR3 protein and keeps the most common genes and DNA. In all, the sample holds some 49,000 distinct CDR3 sequences, and under 15% of those were seen once. The ten most abundant clones make up 4.5% of the sample. The time point label corresponds to: longitudinal time-point 2. The sequenced sample was PBMCs. These receptors were taken from a male donor with HTLV-1-associated myelopathy (HAM/TSP).

This clonotype came up many times. The J gene is TRBJ2-3, the V gene TRBV5-1; TRBD2 is a possible D gene (5 bases). CDR1 is SGHRS and CDR2 is YFSETQ in the germline V gene. Between the trimmed V and J ends, which lost 4 bases and 3 bases, there was a span of 12 bases. This CDR3 contains 14 residues. CDR3 region: CASSPGVTTDTQYF. Written as DNA, the CDR3 is TGCGCCAGCAGCCCCGGGGTAACTACAGATACGCAGTATTTT.

This clonotype was detected many times. The chain couples TRBV20-1 to TRBJ1-5; 8 bases match TRBD1. The CDR3 is made up of 15 amino acids. V was clipped by 4 bases and J by 7 bases; unmatched bases: 12. Germline V gene sequence: CDR1 DFQATT, CDR2 SNEGSKA (reference sequence). CDR3 amino acids: CSANDRGPTNQPQHF. CDR3 sequence (DNA): TGCAGTGCTAACGACAGGGGACCTACTAACCAGCCCCAGCATTTT.

The V call is TRBV14, the J call TRBJ2-7; D is undetermined. CDR1 and CDR2 (germline): SGHDN, FVKESK. The CDR3 contains 15 residues. Trimming stripped 1 base from V and 0 bases from J, with 10 bases between. In DNA form, the CDR3 reads TGTGCCAGCAGCCAAGCACAGATGAGCTCCTACGAGCAGTACTTC. It codes for CASSQAQMSSYEQYF.

This clonotype occurred many times. The chain carries TRBV10-3 and TRBJ2-1, with 11 nucleotides matching TRBD2. The germline CDR1 and CDR2 sequences are ENHRY and SYGVKD. The V and J ends lost 4 bases and 9 bases, in that order; junction bases with no gene match: 14. This CDR3 has 17 residues. CDR3 sequence (DNA): TGTGCCATCAGTGGCGCCCTCATGAGGGGGACTAGCGGTGAGCAGTTCTTC. Its protein product is CAISGALMRGTSGEQFF.

At least ten counts were recorded for this clonotype. This CDR3 is CASSYTGDQETQYF. For the CDR3, the DNA is TGTGCCAGCAGTTACACAGGGGACCAAGAGACCCAGTACTTC. The chain has TRBV27 and TRBJ2-5; 7 bases map to TRBD1. Germline V gene sequence: CDR1 MNHEY, CDR2 SMNVEV (reference sequence). Trimming cost V 4 bases and J 0 bases; bases outside gene matches: 2. CDR3 length: 14 amino acids.

As concerns this clonotype: One base away lies a much larger clone, so this may be a sequencing read error. CDR3 DNA sequence: TGTGCCAGCAGTTACGCGGAAGAGAACACTGAAGCTTTCTTT. Translation gives CASSYAEENTEAFF. This chain uses TRBV6-6 with TRBJ1-1; D is uncertain. CDR3 size: 14 residues. CDR1 and CDR2 (germline): MNHNY, SVGAGI (reference sequence). The V end was cut by 2 bases, the J end by 1 base, with 8 bases between.

In this sample, this clonotype turned up many times. V usage is TRBV9 and J usage is TRBJ1-1, with D tentatively TRBD1 (6 bases). Germline CDR1 reads SGDLS; CDR2 reads YYNGEE. The CDR3 has 15 amino acids. V gave up 0 bases and J gave up 4 bases, with 13 bases separating them. The CDR3 spells CASSVVGGLVTEAFF. Here the CDR3 DNA reads TGTGCCAGCAGCGTAGTGGGGGGGCTTGTCACTGAAGCTTTCTTT.

This clonotype was detected ten times or more. The J gene is TRBJ1-2, the V gene TRBV10-3; 7 bases line up with TRBD1. The V and J ends lost 6 bases and 7 bases, in that order; junction bases with no gene match: 8. Germline CDR1 is ENHRY and CDR2 is SYGVKD. CDR3 length: 13 residues. The CDR3 DNA is TGTGCCATCAGAGCAGGACAGGACTCTGGCTACACCTTC. This translates into CAIRAGQDSGYTF.

This clonotype was picked up many times. The chain has TRBV6-2 or TRBV6-3 and TRBJ2-7; D could derive from TRBD1 or TRBD2 (5 bases each). Deletions cut 2 bases from V and 5 bases from J, with 13 bases between. CDR3 length: 14 residues. The germline CDR1 and CDR2 sequences are MNHEY and SVGEGT. This CDR3 is CASSYRDPWDEQYF. The CDR3, as DNA: TGTGCCAGCAGTTACAGGGACCCCTGGGACGAGCAGTACTTC.

This clonotype was detected many times. The rearrangement joins TRBV7-8 to TRBJ2-1; D is ambiguous. CDR3 length: 15 residues. V was clipped by 5 bases and J by 8 bases, with 19 bases between them. The germline gives CDR1 SGHVS, CDR2 FQNEAQ. The CDR3 is CASSLPTRAAHEQFF. The CDR3 DNA reads as TGTGCCAGCAGCCTTCCGACAAGGGCGGCCCATGAGCAGTTCTTC.

The CDR3 coding sequence is TGTGCCATCATCGCTGCTTTCACGGGAGCTTTCTTT. Translating gives CAIIAAFTGAFF. V and J are TRBV28 and TRBJ1-1; unclear D gene. CDR1 is MDHEN, CDR2 SYDVKM, per germline. V gave up 10 bases and J gave up 10 bases, with 19 bases separating them. The length of the CDR3 is 12 residues.

The table lists this clonotype with many counts. The chain couples TRBV4-2 to TRBJ1-2; the match to TRBD1 covers 12 bases. The V gene end was trimmed by 6 bases and the J gene end by 8 bases; junction bases not matched to a gene: 10. The CDR3 sequence is 15 residues long. Germline V gene lookup returns CDR1 LGHNA and CDR2 YNFKEQ. The chain's CDR3 is CASRPAGQGARGYTF. In DNA, the CDR3 is TGTGCCAGCAGACCGGCGGGACAGGGGGCGCGGGGCTACACCTTC.

This clonotype was detected ten times or more. The chain joins TRBV15 to TRBJ1-3; D call uncertain. The CDR3 extends over 14 amino acids. Trimming pared 1 base from V and 8 bases from J, leaving 12 bases between. CDR1 and CDR2 from the germline V gene are LNHNV and YYDKDF (reference sequence). CDR3 amino acids: CATSRGEGRDTIYF. CDR3 nucleotides: TGTGCCACCAGCAGAGGGGAAGGGAGAGACACCATATATTTT.

This clonotype was found many times. The CDR3 DNA sequence: TGTGCCAGCATTAACCGAGGGGGGGCGTATGGCTACACCTTC. Translation: CASINRGGAYGYTF. The chain links TRBV6-6 to TRBJ1-2; TRBD1 might be the D (6 bases). Per germline, CDR1 MNHNY and CDR2 SVGAGI (reference sequence). Trimming shortened V by 7 bases and J by 5 bases, and 17 bases separated the two germline ends. The CDR3 has 14 amino acids.

This clonotype was seen at least ten times. This chain uses TRBV5-1 with TRBJ2-3; TRBD1 aligns across 9 bases. V shed 4 bases, J shed 4 bases, and the junction held 10 bases outside the gene matches. This CDR3 is built from 16 residues. CDR1 is SGHRS, CDR2 YFSETQ, per germline. CDR3 DNA sequence: TGCGCCAGCAGCAAAGGGGACAGGGTGGACGCAGATACGCAGTATTTT. Encoded protein: CASSKGDRVDADTQYF.

This clonotype has at least ten counts. The J gene is TRBJ1-1, the V gene TRBV5-1; 8 bases agree with TRBD1. Losses at the gene ends were 0 bases for V and 4 bases for J; bases not matched to a gene: 5. Germline values: CDR1 SGHRS, CDR2 YFSETQ. This CDR3 region has 15 residues. DNA of the CDR3: TGCGCCAGCAGCTTGGTTGGGCAGGGGGCCACTGAAGCTTTCTTT. Translated, it gives CASSLVGQGATEAFF. Full variable domain (remainder filled in from reference TRBV5-1 and TRBJ1-1): KAGVTQTPRYLIKTRGQQVTLSCSPISGHRSVSWYQQTPGQGLQFLFEYFSETQRNKGNFPGRFSGRQFSNSRSEMNVSTLELGDSALYLCASSLVGQGATEAFFGQGTRLTVV.

This clonotype has at least ten counts. The chain is built from TRBV7-2 and TRBJ1-2; 8 positions match TRBD1. Trimming removed 3 bases from V and 8 bases from J; junction bases left unmatched: 5. The germline V gene has CDR1 SGHTA and CDR2 FQGNSA. The CDR3 consists of 13 residues. The CDR3 DNA is TGTGCCAGCAGCTTGCGACAGGGGTTCGGCTACACCTTC. It yields the protein CASSLRQGFGYTF.

This clonotype was seen ten or more times. V and J are TRBV7-2 and TRBJ2-3, with D tentatively TRBD2 (6 bases). This CDR3 is 14 amino acids long. Germline CDR1 reads SGHTA; CDR2 reads FQGNSA. Trimming took 3 bases from V and 0 from J, leaving 7 bases between them. The DNA for the CDR3 is TGTGCCAGCAGCTTGGGACTTAGCACAGATACGCAGTATTTT. Translated: CASSLGLSTDTQYF.

This clonotype was detected once. The V call is TRBV15, the J call TRBJ1-1, with D hard to call. In germline, CDR1 is LNHNV, CDR2 YYDKDF (reference sequence). Deletions cut 0 bases from V and 6 bases from J, with 8 bases between. The CDR3 is made up of 13 amino acids. The CDR3, as DNA: TGTGCCACCAGCAGAGATTCCAGAGCTGAAGCTTTCTTT. Translating gives CATSRDSRAEAFF.

Many counts were recorded for this clonotype. The rearrangement links TRBV29-1 to TRBJ1-1; D is possibly TRBD1 (5 bases). CDR1 is SQVTM and CDR2 is ANQGSEA in the germline V gene. The CDR3 loop spans 15 amino acids. V was trimmed by 6 bases and J by 11 bases, leaving 28 bases between them. The CDR3 nucleotides are TGCAGCGTGCTGCAATACGGGACGCCCGACTCTGGGGCTTTCTTT. Protein sequence: CSVLQYGTPDSGAFF.

This clonotype was seen many times. The genes are TRBV5-1 and TRBJ1-6, with unresolved D. The CDR3 is made up of 16 amino acids. V gave up 0 bases and J gave up 6 bases, with 13 bases separating them. Germline V CDR1 and CDR2: SGHRS, YFSETQ. The CDR3 region is CASSLAKRPSNSPLHF. The CDR3 region has the DNA TGCGCCAGCAGCTTGGCCAAACGGCCTTCTAATTCACCCCTCCACTTT.

The chain combines TRBV20-1 with TRBJ1-1, with TRBD1 matching 7 bases. Trimming at V came to 2 bases and at J to 5 bases, leaving 11 bases not matched to a gene. The CDR3 covers 15 residues. Germline V gene data show CDR1 as DFQATT and CDR2 as SNEGSKA (reference sequence). Written as DNA, the CDR3 is TGCAGTGCTAGACCTATAGACAGGGTCGGGACTGAAGCTTTCTTT. Amino acid sequence: CSARPIDRVGTEAFF.

This clonotype was counted only a few times. J is TRBJ2-2 and V is TRBV11-3, with 7 bases matching TRBD1. Looked up from germline, CDR1 is SGHNT and CDR2 is YENEEA. After removal of 4 bases from V and 0 bases from J, the junction contained 11 bases not matched to a gene. CDR3 size: 18 residues. The CDR3 reads CASSYLTPGTANTGELFF. The CDR3 DNA follows: TGTGCCAGCAGCTACCTGACCCCCGGGACAGCGAACACCGGGGAGCTGTTTTTT.

This clonotype was observed many times. The chain is built from TRBV10-3 and TRBJ1-2; D is unresolved. Trimming stripped 0 bases from V and 8 bases from J, with 10 bases between. The length of the CDR3 is 13 residues. The V gene's germline CDR1 is ENHRY and CDR2 SYGVKD. The CDR3 loop reads CAISESGVRGYTF. CDR3 DNA: TGTGCCATCAGTGAGTCGGGTGTAAGGGGCTACACCTTC.

This clonotype was recorded many times. The chain uses TRBV20-1 and TRBJ1-6, with 9 positions matching TRBD1. The CDR3 is 13 residues long. Germline-derived CDR1 and CDR2 are DFQATT and SNEGSKA (reference sequence). J gave up 9 bases and V 6 bases, and 6 bases lay outside the gene matches. The CDR3: CSAGTGPSSPLHF. Here the CDR3 DNA reads TGCAGTGCCGGGACAGGGCCGAGTTCACCCCTCCACTTT.

This rearrangement joins TRBV18 to TRBJ2-1, with D possibly matching TRBD1 (5 bases). This CDR3 region has 14 residues. V lost 0 bases to trimming and J lost 4 bases, with 7 bases between them. CDR1 is KGHSH, CDR2 LQKENI, per germline. CDR3 protein: CASSPPGVYNEQFF. CDR3 DNA: TGTGCCAGCTCACCACCAGGGGTGTACAATGAGCAGTTCTTC.

The DNA for the CDR3 is TGTGCCAGCAGCTTAGTGGTTACAGGGGGGTACGAGCAGTACGTC. Its protein is CASSLVVTGGYEQYV. This chain uses TRBV7-2 with TRBJ2-7, with 8 bases matching TRBD1. With 1 base clipped from V and 4 bases from J, the junction kept 6 bases outside the gene matches. The CDR3 has 15 amino acids. The germline CDR1 and CDR2 sequences are SGHTA and FQGNSA.